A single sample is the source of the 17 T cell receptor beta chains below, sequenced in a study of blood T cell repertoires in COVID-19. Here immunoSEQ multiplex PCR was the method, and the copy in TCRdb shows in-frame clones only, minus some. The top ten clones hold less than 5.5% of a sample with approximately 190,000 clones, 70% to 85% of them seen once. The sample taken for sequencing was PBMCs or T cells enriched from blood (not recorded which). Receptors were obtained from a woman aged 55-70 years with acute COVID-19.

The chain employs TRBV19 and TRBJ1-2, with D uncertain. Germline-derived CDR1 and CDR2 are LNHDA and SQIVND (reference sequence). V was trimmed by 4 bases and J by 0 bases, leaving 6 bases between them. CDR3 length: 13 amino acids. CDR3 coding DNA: TGTGCCAGTAGTACGTCGGCTAACTATGGCTACACCTTC. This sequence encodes CASSTSANYGYTF.

The chain's CDR3 is CASSYSQGYGYTF. The CDR3 DNA sequence: TGTGCCAGCAGTTACTCCCAGGGATATGGCTACACCTTC. V is TRBV6-2 or TRBV6-3 and J is TRBJ1-2, with TRBD1 as a possible D gene (5 bases). The CDR3 spans 13 residues. The V gene's germline CDR1 is MNHEY and CDR2 SVGEGT. Trimming shortened V by 0 bases and J by 5 bases, and 7 bases separated the two germline ends.

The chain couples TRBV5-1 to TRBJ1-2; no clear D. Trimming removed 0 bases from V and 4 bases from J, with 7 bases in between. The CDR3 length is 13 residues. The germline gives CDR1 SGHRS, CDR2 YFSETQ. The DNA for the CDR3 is TGCGCCAGCAGCTTGGAAGCCCTCTATGGCTACACCTTC. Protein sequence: CASSLEALYGYTF.

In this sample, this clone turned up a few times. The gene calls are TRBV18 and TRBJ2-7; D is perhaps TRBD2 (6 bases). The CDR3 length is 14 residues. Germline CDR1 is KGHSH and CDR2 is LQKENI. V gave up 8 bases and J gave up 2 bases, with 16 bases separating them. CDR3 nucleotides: TGTGCCAGCCATCCTGTAGCTAGCGCCTACGAGCAGTACTTC. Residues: CASHPVASAYEQYF.

CDR3 sequence: CASSSLAEYSYEQYF. CDR3 in DNA: TGTGCCAGCAGCTCATTAGCGGAGTACTCCTACGAGCAGTACTTC. The chain employs TRBV11-2 and TRBJ2-7; D might be TRBD2 (6 bases). Trimming cost V 4 bases and J 0 bases, with 13 bases left between them. Looked up from germline, CDR1 is SGHAT and CDR2 is FQNNGV. The CDR3 extends over 15 amino acids.

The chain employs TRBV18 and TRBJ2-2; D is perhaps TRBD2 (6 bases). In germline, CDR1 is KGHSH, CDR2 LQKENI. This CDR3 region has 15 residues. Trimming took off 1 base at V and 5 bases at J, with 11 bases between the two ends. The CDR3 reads CASSPRGADTGELFF. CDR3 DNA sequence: TGTGCCAGCTCACCACGCGGGGCTGATACCGGGGAGCTGTTTTTT.

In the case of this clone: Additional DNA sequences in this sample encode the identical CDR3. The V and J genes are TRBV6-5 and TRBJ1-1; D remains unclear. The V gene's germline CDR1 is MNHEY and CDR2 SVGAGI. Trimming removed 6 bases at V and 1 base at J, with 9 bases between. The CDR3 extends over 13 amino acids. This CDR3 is CASRVGENTEAFF. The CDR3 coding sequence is TGTGCCAGCAGAGTCGGAGAGAACACTGAAGCTTTCTTT.

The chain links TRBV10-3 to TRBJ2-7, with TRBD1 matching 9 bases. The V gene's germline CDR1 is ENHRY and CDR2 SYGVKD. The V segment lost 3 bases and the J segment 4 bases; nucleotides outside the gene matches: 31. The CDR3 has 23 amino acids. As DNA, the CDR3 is TGTGCCATCAGTGAAGGGGGACAGGGCCGCGCAGTTGGTACCCTTGGTGGGTTATACGAGCAGTACTTC. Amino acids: CAISEGGQGRAVGTLGGLYEQYF.

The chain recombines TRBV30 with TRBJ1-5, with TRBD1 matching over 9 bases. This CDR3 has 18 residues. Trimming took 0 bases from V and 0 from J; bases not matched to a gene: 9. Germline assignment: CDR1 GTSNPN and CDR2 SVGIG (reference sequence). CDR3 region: CAWSVQRTGAYSNQPQHF. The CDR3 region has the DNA TGTGCCTGGAGTGTACAAAGGACAGGGGCATATAGCAATCAGCCCCAGCATTTT.

CDR3 loop: CSAPVGDTQYF. The CDR3 DNA is TGCAGCGCCCCCGTCGGAGATACGCAGTATTTT. The chain joins TRBV29-1 to TRBJ2-3; unclear D gene. Germline CDR1 reads SQVTM; CDR2 reads ANQGSEA. CDR3 size: 11 residues. The V end was cut by 7 bases, the J end by 5 bases, with 10 bases between.

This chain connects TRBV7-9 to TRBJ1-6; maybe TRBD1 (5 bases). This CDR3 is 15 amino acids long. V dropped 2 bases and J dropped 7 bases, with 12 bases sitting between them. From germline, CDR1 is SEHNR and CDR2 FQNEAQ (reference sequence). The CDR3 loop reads CASSLRGLENSPLHF. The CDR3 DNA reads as TGTGCCAGCAGCTTAAGGGGTCTGGAAAATTCACCCCTCCACTTT.

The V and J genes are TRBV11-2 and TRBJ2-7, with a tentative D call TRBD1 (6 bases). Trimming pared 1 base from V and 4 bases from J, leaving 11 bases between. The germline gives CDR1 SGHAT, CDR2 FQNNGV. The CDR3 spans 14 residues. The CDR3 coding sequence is TGTGCCAGCAGCTTAGGGACAGCCTTGTACGAGCAGTACGTC. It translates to CASSLGTALYEQYV.

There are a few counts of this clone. CDR3 DNA: TGCGCCAGCAGCCTTTCAGGGGGAGTCACTGAAGCTTTCTTT. Translated: CASSLSGGVTEAFF. The gene calls are TRBV4-1 and TRBJ1-1, with 7 bases fitting TRBD1. CDR3 size: 14 residues. Germline CDR1 MGHRA, CDR2 YSYEKL. Losses at the gene ends were 4 bases for V and 4 bases for J; bases not matched to a gene: 6.

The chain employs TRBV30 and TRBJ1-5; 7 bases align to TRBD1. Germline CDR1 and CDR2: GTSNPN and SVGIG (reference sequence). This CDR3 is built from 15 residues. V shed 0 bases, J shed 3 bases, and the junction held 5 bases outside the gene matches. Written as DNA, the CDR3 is TGTGCCTGGAGTGTTGGGGACAGCGTCAATCAGCCCCAGCATTTT. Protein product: CAWSVGDSVNQPQHF.

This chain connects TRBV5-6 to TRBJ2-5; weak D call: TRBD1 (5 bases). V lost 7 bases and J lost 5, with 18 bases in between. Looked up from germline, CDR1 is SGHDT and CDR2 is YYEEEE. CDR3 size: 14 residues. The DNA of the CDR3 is TGTGCCAGCGGGAAAAATCAGGGTGGGGAGACCCAGTACTTC. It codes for CASGKNQGGETQYF.

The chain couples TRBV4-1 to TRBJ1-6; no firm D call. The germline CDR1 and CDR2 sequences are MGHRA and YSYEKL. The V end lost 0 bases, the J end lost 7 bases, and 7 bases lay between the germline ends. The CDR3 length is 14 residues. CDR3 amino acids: CASSQDTVNSPLHF. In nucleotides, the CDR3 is TGCGCCAGCAGCCAAGATACAGTAAATTCACCCCTCCACTTT.

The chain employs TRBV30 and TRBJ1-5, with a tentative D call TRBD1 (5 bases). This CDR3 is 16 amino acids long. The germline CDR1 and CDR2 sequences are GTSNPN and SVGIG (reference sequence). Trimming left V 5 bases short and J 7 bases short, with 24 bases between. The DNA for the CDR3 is TGTGCCTGGTCGAGGTTATCAGGGCATGCGTCACAGCCCCAGCATTTT. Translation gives CAWSRLSGHASQPQHF.